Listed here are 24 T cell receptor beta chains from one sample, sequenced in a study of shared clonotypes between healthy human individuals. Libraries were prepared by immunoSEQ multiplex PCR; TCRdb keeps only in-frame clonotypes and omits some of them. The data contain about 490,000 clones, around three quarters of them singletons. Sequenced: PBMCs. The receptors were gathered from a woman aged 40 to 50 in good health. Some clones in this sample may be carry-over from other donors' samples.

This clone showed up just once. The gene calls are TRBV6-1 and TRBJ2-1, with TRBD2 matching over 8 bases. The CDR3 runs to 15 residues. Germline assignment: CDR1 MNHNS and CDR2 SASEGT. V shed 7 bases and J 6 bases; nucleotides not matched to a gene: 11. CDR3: CASMSLREGLNEQFF. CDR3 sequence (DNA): TGTGCCAGCATGTCCCTCCGGGAGGGCCTCAATGAGCAGTTCTTC.

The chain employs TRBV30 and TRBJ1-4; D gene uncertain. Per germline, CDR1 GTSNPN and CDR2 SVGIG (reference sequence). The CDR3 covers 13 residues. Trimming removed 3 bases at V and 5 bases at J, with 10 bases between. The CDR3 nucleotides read TGTGCCTGGAGGAGGCAAACGAATGAAAAACTGTTTTTT. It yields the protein CAWRRQTNEKLFF.

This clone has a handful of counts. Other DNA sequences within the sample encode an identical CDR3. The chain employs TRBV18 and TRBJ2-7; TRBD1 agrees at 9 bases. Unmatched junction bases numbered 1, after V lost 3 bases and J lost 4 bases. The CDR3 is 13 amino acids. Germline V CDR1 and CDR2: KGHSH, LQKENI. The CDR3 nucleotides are TGTGCCAGCTCACCTGGGACAGGGTACGAGCAGTACTTC. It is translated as CASSPGTGYEQYF. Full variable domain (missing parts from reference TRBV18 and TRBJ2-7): NAGVMQNPRHLVRRRGQEARLRCSPMKGHSHVYWYRQLPEEGLKFMVYLQKENIIDESGMPKERFSAEFPKEGPSILRIQQVVRGDSAAYFCASSPGTGYEQYFGPGTRLTVT.

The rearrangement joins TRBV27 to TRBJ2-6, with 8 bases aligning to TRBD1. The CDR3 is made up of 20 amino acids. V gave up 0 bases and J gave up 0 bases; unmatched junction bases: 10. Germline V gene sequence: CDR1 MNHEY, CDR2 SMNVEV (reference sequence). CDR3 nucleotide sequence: TGTGCCAGCAGTTTATCCGGAGTAGGACAGGGCAACTCTGGGGCCAACGTCCTGACTTTC. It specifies CASSLSGVGQGNSGANVLTF.

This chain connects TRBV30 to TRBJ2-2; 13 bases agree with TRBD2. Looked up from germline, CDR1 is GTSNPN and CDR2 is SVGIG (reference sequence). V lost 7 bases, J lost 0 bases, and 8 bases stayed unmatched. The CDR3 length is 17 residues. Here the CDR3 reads CASTRLAGGANTGELFF. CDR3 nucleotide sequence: TGTGCCTCGACTAGACTAGCGGGAGGCGCGAACACCGGGGAGCTGTTTTTT.

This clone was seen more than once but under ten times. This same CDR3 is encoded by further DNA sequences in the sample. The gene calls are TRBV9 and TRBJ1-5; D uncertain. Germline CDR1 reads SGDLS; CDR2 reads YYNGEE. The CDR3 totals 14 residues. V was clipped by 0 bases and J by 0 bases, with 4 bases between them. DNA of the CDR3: TGTGCCAGCAGCGTAGGAAGTAGCAATCAGCCCCAGCATTTT. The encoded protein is CASSVGSSNQPQHF.

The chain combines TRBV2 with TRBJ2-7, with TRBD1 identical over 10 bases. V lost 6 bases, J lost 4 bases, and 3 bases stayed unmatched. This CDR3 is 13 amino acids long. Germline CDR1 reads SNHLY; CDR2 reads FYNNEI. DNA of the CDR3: TGTGCCAGCAGGGGACAGGGGATATACGAGCAGTACTTC. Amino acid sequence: CASRGQGIYEQYF.

DNA for the CDR3: TGCGCCAGCAGCTTGTCTGGACTGAACAATGAGCAGTTCTTC. Translating it yields CASSLSGLNNEQFF. The chain carries TRBV5-1 and TRBJ2-1, with TRBD2 as a possible D gene (5 bases). The V end lost 1 base, the J end lost 5 bases, and 10 bases lay between the germline ends. Looked up from germline, CDR1 is SGHRS and CDR2 is YFSETQ. CDR3 length: 14 residues. Supplemented by reference TRBV5-1 and TRBJ2-1, the full variable domain reads KAGVTQTPRYLIKTRGQQVTLSCSPISGHRSVSWYQQTPGQGLQFLFEYFSETQRNKGNFPGRFSGRQFSNSRSEMNVSTLELGDSALYLCASSLSGLNNEQFFGPGTRLTVL.

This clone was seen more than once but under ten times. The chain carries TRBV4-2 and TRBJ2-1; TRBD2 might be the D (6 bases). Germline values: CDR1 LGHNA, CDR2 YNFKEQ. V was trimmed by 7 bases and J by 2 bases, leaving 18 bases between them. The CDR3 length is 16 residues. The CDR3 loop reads CASTRTLAEPYNEQFF. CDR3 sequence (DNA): TGTGCCAGCACCAGAACCTTAGCGGAACCCTACAATGAGCAGTTCTTC.

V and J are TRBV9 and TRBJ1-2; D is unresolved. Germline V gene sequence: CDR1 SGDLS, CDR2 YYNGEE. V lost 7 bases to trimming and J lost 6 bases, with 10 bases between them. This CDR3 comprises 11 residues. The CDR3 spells CASGRADGYTF. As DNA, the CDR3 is TGTGCCAGCGGCCGGGCGGATGGCTACACCTTC.

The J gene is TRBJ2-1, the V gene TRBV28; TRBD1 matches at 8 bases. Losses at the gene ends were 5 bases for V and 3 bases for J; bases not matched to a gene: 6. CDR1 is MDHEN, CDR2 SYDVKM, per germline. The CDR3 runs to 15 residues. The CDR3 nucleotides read TGTGCCAGCAGTAAACAGGGGGTGAGCTACAATGAGCAGTTCTTC. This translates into CASSKQGVSYNEQFF.

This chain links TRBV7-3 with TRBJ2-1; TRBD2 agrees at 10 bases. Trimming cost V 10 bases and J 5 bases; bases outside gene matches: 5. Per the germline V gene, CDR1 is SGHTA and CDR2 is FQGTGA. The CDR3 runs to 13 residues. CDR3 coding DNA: TGTGCCACGGGACTAGCGCGGAACAATGAGCAGTTCTTC. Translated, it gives CATGLARNNEQFF. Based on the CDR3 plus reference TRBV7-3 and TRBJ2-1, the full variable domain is GAGVSQTPSNKVTEKGKYVELRCDPISGHTALYWYRQSLGQGPEFLIYFQGTGAADDSGLPNDRFFAVRPEGSVSTLKIQRTERGDSAVYLCATGLARNNEQFFGPGTRLTVL.

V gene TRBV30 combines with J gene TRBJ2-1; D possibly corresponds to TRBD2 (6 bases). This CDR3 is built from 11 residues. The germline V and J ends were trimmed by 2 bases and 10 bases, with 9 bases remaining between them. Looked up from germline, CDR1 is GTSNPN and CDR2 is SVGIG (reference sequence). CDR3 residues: CAWSKEGEQFF. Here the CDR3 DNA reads TGTGCCTGGAGTAAGGAGGGGGAGCAGTTCTTC.

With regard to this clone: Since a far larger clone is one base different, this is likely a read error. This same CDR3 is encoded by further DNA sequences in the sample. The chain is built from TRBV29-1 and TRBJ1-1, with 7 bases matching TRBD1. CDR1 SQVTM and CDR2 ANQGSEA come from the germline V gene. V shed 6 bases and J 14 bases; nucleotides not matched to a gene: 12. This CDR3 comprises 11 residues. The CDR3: CSVSRQGAAFF. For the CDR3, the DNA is TGCAGCGTGTCGCGACAGGGCGCAGCCTTCTTT.

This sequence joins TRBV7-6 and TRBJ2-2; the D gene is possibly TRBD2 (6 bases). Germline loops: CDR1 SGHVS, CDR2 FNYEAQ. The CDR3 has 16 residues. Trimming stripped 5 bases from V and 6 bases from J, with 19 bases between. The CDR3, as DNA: TGTGCCAGCAGCCAGGGAGGTTATTATGTACCCGGGGAGCTGTTTTTT. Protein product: CASSQGGYYVPGELFF.

CDR3 in DNA: TGTGCCAACCAACCTACGGACAGTAAGAATGGCTACACCTTC. Its translation is CANQPTDSKNGYTF. The rearrangement joins TRBV28 to TRBJ1-2, with D tentatively TRBD1 (6 bases). This CDR3 comprises 14 residues. Trimming removed 10 bases at V and 6 bases at J, with 21 bases between. The germline gives CDR1 MDHEN, CDR2 SYDVKM.

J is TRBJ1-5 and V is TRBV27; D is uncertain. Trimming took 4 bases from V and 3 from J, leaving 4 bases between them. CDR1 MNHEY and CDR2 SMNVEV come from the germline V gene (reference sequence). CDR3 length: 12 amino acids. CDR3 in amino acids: CASSSTNQPQHF. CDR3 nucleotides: TGTGCCAGCAGTTCGACCAATCAGCCCCAGCATTTT.

The CDR3 spells CASSGDGLVSSYEQYF. The CDR3 nucleotides are TGCGCCAGCAGTGGGGACGGACTGGTGAGCTCCTACGAGCAGTACTTC. The chain joins TRBV10-2 to TRBJ2-7; D assignment may be TRBD1 or TRBD2 (5 bases each). Trimming cost V 4 bases and J 0 bases, with 16 bases left between them. The CDR3 contains 16 residues. Germline CDR1 reads WSHSY; CDR2 reads SAAADI.

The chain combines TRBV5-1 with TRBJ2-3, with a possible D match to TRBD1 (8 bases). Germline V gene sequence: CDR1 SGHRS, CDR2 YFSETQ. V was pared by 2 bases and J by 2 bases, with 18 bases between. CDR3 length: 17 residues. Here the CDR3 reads CASSFAGGGSATDTQYF. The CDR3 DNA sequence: TGCGCCAGCAGCTTTGCAGGGGGCGGGAGTGCCACAGATACGCAGTATTTT.

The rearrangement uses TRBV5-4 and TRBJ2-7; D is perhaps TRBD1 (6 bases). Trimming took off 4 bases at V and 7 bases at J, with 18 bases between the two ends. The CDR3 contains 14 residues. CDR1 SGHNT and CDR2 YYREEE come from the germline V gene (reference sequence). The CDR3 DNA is TGTGCCAGCAGCCCCTCGCAGGGGTCAGGAGAGCAGTACTTC. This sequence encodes CASSPSQGSGEQYF.

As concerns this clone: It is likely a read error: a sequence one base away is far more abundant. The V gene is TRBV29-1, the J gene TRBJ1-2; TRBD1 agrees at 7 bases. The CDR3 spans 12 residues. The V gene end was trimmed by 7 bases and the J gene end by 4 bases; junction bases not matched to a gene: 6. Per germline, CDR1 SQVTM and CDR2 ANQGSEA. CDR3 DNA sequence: TGCAGCGCCCAGGGGGGGACCTATGGCTACACCTTC. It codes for CSAQGGTYGYTF. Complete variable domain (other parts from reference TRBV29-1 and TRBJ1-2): SAVISQKPSRDICQRGTSLTIQCQVDSQVTMMFWYRQQPGQSLTLIATANQGSEATYESGFVIDKFPISRPNLTFSTLTVSNMSPEDSSIYLCSAQGGTYGYTFGSGTRLTVV.

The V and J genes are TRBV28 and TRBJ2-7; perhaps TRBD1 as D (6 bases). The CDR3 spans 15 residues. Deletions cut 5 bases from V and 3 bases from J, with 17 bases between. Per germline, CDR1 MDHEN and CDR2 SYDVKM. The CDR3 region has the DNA TGTGCCAGCAGTGACAACAGGGATCTAGGCTACGAGCAGTACTTC. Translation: CASSDNRDLGYEQYF. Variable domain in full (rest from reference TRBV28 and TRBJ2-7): DVKVTQSSRYLVKRTGEKVFLECVQDMDHENMFWYRQDPGLGLRLIYFSYDVKMKEKGDIPEGYSVSREKKERFSLILESASTNQTSMYLCASSDNRDLGYEQYFGPGTRLTVT.

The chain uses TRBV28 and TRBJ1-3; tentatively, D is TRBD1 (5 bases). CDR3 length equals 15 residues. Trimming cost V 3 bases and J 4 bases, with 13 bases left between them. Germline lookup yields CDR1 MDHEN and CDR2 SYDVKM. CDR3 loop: CASSFARGSGNTIYF. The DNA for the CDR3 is TGTGCCAGCAGTTTTGCCCGGGGGTCGGGAAACACCATATATTTT.

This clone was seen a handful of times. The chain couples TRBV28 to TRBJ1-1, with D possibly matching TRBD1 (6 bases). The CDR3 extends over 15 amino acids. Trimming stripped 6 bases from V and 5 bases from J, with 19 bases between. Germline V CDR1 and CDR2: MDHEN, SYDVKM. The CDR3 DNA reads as TGTGCCAGCAGCCAAGGGGGGGGCGGATCGACTGAAGCTTTCTTT. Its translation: CASSQGGGGSTEAFF.